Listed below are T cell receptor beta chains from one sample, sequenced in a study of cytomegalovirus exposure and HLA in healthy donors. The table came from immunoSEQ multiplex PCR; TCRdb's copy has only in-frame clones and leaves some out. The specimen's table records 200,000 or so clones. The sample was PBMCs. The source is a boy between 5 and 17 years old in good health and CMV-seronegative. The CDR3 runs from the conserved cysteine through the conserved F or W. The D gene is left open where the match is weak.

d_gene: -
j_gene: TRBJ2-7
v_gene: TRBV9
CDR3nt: TGTGCCAGCAGCGTAGCAGACAGGACTTACGAGCAGTACTTC
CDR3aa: CASSVADRTYEQYF

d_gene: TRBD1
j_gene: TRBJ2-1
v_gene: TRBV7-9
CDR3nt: TGTGCCAGCAGCACCCCAGGGACAGGCTACAATGAGCAGTTCTTC
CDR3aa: CASSTPGTGYNEQFF

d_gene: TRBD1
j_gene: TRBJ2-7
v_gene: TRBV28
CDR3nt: TGTGCCAGCGCCACAGGGGGCTCCGACGAGCAGTACTTC
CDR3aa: CASATGGSDEQYF

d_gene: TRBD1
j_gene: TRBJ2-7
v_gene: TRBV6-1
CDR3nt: TGTGCCAGCAAAGGACAGGGATGGGGTCCCTACGAGCAGTACTTC
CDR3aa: CASKGQGWGPYEQYF

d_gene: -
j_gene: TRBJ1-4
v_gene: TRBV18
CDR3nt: TGTGCCAGCTCACCATCGGCGGCGGCAACTAATGAAAAACTGTTTTTT
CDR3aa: CASSPSAAATNEKLFF

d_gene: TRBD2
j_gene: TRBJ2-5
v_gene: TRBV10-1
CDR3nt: TGCGCCCGCGGGGGGGGCGCAGAGACCCAGTACTTC
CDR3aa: CARGGGAETQYF

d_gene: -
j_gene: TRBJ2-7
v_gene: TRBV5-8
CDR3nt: TGTGCCAGCAGCTTGGGCGTAGGGTCACCAGAGTTGGACAACGAGCAGTACTTC
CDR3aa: CASSLGVGSPELDNEQYF

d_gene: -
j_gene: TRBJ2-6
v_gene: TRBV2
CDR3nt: TGTGCCAGCACCTTTGACAGGAGTGGGGCCAACGTCCTGACTTTC
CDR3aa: CASTFDRSGANVLTF

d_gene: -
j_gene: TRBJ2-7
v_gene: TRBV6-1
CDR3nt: TGTGCCAGCAGGTTTCCGGTCTACGAGCAGTACTTC
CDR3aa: CASRFPVYEQYF

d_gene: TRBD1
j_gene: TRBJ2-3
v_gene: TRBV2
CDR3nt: TGTGCCAGCAGTGTTGGGACAGGGGACACAGATACGCAGTATTTT
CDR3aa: CASSVGTGDTDTQYF

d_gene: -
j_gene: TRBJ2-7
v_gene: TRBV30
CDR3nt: TGTGCCTGGAGTGTGGTTCCCTCGGGCGAGCAGTACTTC
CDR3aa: CAWSVVPSGEQYF

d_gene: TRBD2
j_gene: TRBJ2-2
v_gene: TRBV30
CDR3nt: TGTGCCTGGAGTGTTCTCTCTGGGGGGGAGCTGCTTTTT
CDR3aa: CAWSVLSGGELLF

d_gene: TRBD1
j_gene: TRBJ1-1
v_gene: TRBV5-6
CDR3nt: TGTGCCAGCAGCTCCCAGGGGGCTCCGGGCACTGAAGCTTTCTTT
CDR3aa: CASSSQGAPGTEAFF

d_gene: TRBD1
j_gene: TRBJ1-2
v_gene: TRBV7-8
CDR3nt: TGTGCCAGCAGCCCGGACCAGGGGGTTCACTATGGCTACACCTTC
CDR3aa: CASSPDQGVHYGYTF

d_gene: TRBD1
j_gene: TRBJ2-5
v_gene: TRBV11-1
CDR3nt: TGTGCCAGCAGCTACGACAGGGTGATAGACCAAGAGACCCAGTACTTC
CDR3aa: CASSYDRVIDQETQYF

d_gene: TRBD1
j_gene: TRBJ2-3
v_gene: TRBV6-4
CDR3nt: TGTGCCAGCAGCACAGGGGCGACAGATACGCAGTATTTT
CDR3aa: CASSTGATDTQYF

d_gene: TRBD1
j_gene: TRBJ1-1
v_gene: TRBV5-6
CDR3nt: TGTGCCAGCAGCTCCGGACAGGGGGACACTGAAGCTTTCTTT
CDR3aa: CASSSGQGDTEAFF

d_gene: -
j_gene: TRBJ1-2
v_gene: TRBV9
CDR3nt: TGTGCCAGCTCCCCTCAGGGGAATGGCTACACCTTC
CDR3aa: CASSPQGNGYTF

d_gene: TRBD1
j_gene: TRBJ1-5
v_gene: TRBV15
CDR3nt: TGTGCCACAAACAGGGGTTACGGCAATCAGCCCCAGCATTTT
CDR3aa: CATNRGYGNQPQHF

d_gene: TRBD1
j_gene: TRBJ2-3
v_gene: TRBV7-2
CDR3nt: TGTGCCAGCATCCCCGGGACAGGGAGAGGAGATACGCAGTATTTT
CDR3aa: CASIPGTGRGDTQYF

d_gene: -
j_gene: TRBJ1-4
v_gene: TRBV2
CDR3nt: TGTGCCAGCAGTGAGAGGGAGAATGAAAAACTGTTTTTT
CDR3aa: CASSERENEKLFF

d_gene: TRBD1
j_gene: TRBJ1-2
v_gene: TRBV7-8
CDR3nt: TGTGCCAGCAGCCGGTCGACAGGGGGCTATGGCTACACCTTC
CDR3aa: CASSRSTGGYGYTF

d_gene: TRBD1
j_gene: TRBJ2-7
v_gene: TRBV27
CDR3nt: TGTGCCAGCAGCATGGGACAGAGCTCCTACGAGCAGTACTTC
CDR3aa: CASSMGQSSYEQYF

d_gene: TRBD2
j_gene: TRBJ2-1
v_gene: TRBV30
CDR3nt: TGTGCCTGGAGTGGTTTGGGCCTAGCGGGGGCCAATGAGCAGTTCTTC
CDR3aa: CAWSGLGLAGANEQFF

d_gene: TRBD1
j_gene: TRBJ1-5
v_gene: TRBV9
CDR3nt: TGTGCCAGCAGCGCGGGGGACAGATTGCCGTATCAGCCCCAGCATTTT
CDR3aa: CASSAGDRLPYQPQHF

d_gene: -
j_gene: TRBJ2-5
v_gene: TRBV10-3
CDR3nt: TGTGCCATCAGCGCTCGAGGAGGGAGTAATTCCCGGGCGGACTTC
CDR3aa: CAISARGGSNSRADF

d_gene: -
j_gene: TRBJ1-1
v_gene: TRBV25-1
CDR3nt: TGTGCCAGCAGTAAGGGGAGAGGGGGCACTGAAGCTTTCTTT
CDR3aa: CASSKGRGGTEAFF

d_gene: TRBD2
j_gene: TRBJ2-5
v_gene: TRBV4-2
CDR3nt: TGTGCCAGCAGCCAAGAGACTAGCGGCCAAGAGACCCAGTACTTC
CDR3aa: CASSQETSGQETQYF

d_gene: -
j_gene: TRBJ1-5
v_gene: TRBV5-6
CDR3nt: TGTGCCAGCAGCTTACAGGGATCTCAGCCCCAGCATTTT
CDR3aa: CASSLQGSQPQHF